Listed below are T cell receptor beta chains from one sample, sequenced in a study of blood T cells in healthy people across ages. TCRdb re-analysed the 5' RACE reads in MiXCR, keeping a single row per CDR3 protein. The table includes roughly 800,000 distinct CDR3 sequences, 55% to 70% detected once. The sequencing sample was made of blood. The receptors originated from a man aged 25 to 45 in good health. CDR3s include the opening cysteine and the closing phenylalanine or tryptophan.

v_gene	CDR3aa
TRBV29-1	CSVLVEDTQYF
TRBV7-9	CASRYTGTSSYNEQFF
TRBV30	CAWSPSDEQFF
TRBV7-2	CATTRSQTDTQYF
TRBV7-9	CASSHYVSYEQYF
TRBV5-1	CASSLFGTDAYEQYF
TRBV12-3/TRBV12-4	CASRETGGDLKAFF
TRBV29-1	CSARDRDAGEQYF
TRBV20-1	CSARGGDSPQHF
TRBV20-1	CSVTTRPFDTIDGYTF
TRBV7-9	CASSNYRDRAGKLFF
TRBV20-1	CSAPTGGSTNSPLHF
TRBV7-9	CASSYGTGVYEQYF
TRBV29-1	CSVVEREGLYNEQYF
TRBV5-1	CASSWGKGYEQYF
TRBV20-1	CSAPPPGQPFEQYF
TRBV5-1	CASSGGQDVPSYEQYF
TRBV20-1	CSARDPPAGGLTDTQYF
TRBV19	CASRATGEDGYTF
TRBV6-5	CASSPSSEWLETQYF
TRBV28	CASSPARFKRPLNWYGYTF
TRBV6-5	CASSYSRQTGSTDTQYF
TRBV5-1	CASSRVGQGGVDEQYF
TRBV7-9	CASSLRDHQNEQFF
TRBV20-1	CSARVPGLAGGEQFF
TRBV6-2/TRBV6-3	CASSYQGLAVFF
TRBV10-3	CAISESGRRVNTEAFF
TRBV28	CASSQTGGYNSPLHF
TRBV20-1	CSARLTRLDTQYF
TRBV29-1	CSVAQGSDTQYF
TRBV20-1	CSALKGRSSYNSPLHF
TRBV9	CASSVAGDTDTQYF
TRBV10-3	CAIRGDSWSTYEQYF
TRBV29-1	CSVGGRGTSGYTF
TRBV6-5	CASRSGTVYEQYF
TRBV5-5	CASTSPRQGLGNTIYF
TRBV21-1	CASSSRAREGTYEQYF
TRBV10-2	CASSESIGNIQYF
TRBV3-1	CASSQAPNGYEQYF
TRBV28	CASSSGGASHGYTF
TRBV3-1	CASSSRAGSTDTQYF
TRBV15	CATSRDLRGRETQYF
TRBV7-8	CASSLEGLAGTYEQYF
TRBV7-2	CASSLDPGASTDTQYF
TRBV21-1	CASRDSRGLAGYTF
TRBV27	CASSFDFGDYEQYF
TRBV3-1	CASSQGWADEQYF
TRBV6-2/TRBV6-3	CASNPTGTTEAFF
TRBV5-5	CASSLGTGEYEQYF
TRBV29-1	CSVLGQGDIRRQYF
TRBV28	CASSTTGHGYTF
TRBV4-1	CASSHQPERGQYGYTF
TRBV10-3	CAISEGPQPEFF
TRBV7-2	CASSSGGRGQPQHF
TRBV29-1	CSAQLWGEQFF
TRBV7-2	CASSLAAGTVNYGYTF
TRBV7-2	CASSPDKGVKGYGYTF